The entry below gives a single T cell receptor beta chain sequence along with its context. This entry is derived from a study of blood T cell repertoires in COVID-19. Background on the study: PBMCs, B-cell-depleted T cells, or T cells were the source of the cDNA or gDNA that made up the material.

Per germline, CDR1 MNHEY and CDR2 SVGAGI. The CDR3 loop spans 15 amino acids. V was clipped by 6 bases and J by 6 bases; unmatched bases: 8. The method was immunoSEQ multiplex PCR; TCRdb's version includes in-frame clones alone and lacks a portion of them. The sample consists of about 160,000 clones, approximately 82% of them appearing once. The V gene is TRBV6-5, the J gene TRBJ1-1; 12 bases map to TRBD1. The receptor's source is a woman at least 80 years old with acute or convalescent COVID-19. Sequenced sample: peripheral blood. CDR3: CASRSGTGGWAEAFF. DNA for the CDR3: TGTGCCAGCAGGTCGGGGACAGGGGGCTGGGCTGAAGCTTTCTTT.